The T cell receptor (beta chain) described here comes from a study of T cells in Graves' hyperthyroidism and ophthalmopathy. Study outcomes and limitations: Most clonotypes expanded in thyroid above 0.001 were likewise present in blood.

A lack of ophthalmopathy progression within 18 months defined stable Graves' hyperthyroidism. Those with hyperthyroidism were 18 to 65 years old, newly diagnosed, and ill for under 2 months. It was uncontrolled infection, other autoimmune disease, pregnancy or lactation that excluded patients. Researchers amplified the TCR beta CDR3 regions from RNA transcripts. The HTBI primer set served for first-round RT-PCR of the TCR CDR3. TCRdb redid the calling of the multiplex PCR reads with MiXCR, one entry per CDR3 protein. The data show approximately 560,000 distinct CDR3 sequences, 35% to 55% seen once. Germline assignment: CDR1 SGHVS and CDR2 FNYEAQ. The length of the CDR3 is 15 residues. With regard to this clonotype: Antigen unknown. An end of the junction differs from the germline gene, which may be a read error.

This TCR was sampled from a woman younger than 30 with Graves' hyperthyroidism. The rearrangement joins TRBV7-6 to TRBJ2-7; D is perhaps TRBD1 (7 bases). The sample consisted of peripheral blood or thyroid tissue (not recorded which). This CDR3 is CASSVAGGGFYEQYF. As DNA, the CDR3 is TGTGCCAGCAGCGTAGCTGGAGGGGGCTTCTACGAGCAGTACTTC.